Below, one T cell receptor beta chain is given with its context. This clone was picked up one time. Its antigen specificity is not known. It has no much larger one-base neighbor in the sample; base qualities were not kept. Donors were healthy HIV-negative adults with no recently reported acute infections or vaccinations. Every donor was a Caucasian adult residing in Nashville, Tennessee, USA. CD4+ T cells were enriched by magnetic negative selection; naive cells were then positively selected on CD45RA, and the negative fraction formed the memory subset. After blood collection by leukapheresis, PBMCs were isolated using Ficoll-Histopaque density gradient centrifugation and then cryopreserved in the vapor phase of liquid nitrogen. Analytical flow cytometry was used to check the purity and quantity of each magnetically sorted T cell population. Genomic DNA was isolated from each sorted fraction and quantified by UV absorbance on a Nanodrop 2000c.

The sample is drawn from a study of shared clonotypes between healthy human individuals (dated by TCRdb to 2020 to 2021). With respect to the entire study: Three men and a couple of women, aged 18 to 49 years, made up the cohort. For each donor, three plates each were used for CD4 naive and CD4 memory, two plates were used for CD8 naive, and one plate was used for CD8 memory. To estimate repertoire size and how much clonotype sharing occurs between individuals, the study deeply sequenced the blood TCR repertoires of five healthy adults. Different laboratories and diverse techniques were used to prepare libraries and sequence TCR repertoires, to increase sequencing depth and limit assay-specific biases. Leukapheresis yielded between about 0.85 and 10 billion PBMCs per donor.

From the germline V gene, CDR1 is MGHRA and CDR2 is YSYEKL. After removal of 7 bases from V and 2 bases from J, the junction retains 10 bases not matched to a gene. The CDR3 measures 15 amino acids from cysteine to phenylalanine. CDR3 DNA is the only sequence kept; it has 45 bases, read in frame from the first base. TCR CDR3 regions were amplified from genomic DNA by multiplex PCR using the deep immunoSEQ assay. Extracted genomic DNA from each cell subset was spread evenly across all wells of several immunoSEQ 96-well plates, with each plate serving as a replicate. For sorted subsets, each replicate PCR was loaded with approximately 0.2 ug genomic DNA, equivalent to approximately 27,000 T cell genomes. Purified libraries were quantified with a Qubit 3.0 fluorometer, sized on a Bioanalyzer 2100, and re-quantified with the KAPA Library Quantification kit. Every immunoSEQ 96-well plate was sequenced on a separate single-read 150-cycle Illumina NextSeq 550 flow cell. For the original study's pipeline: Because only junctional sequences without quality scores were contained in the immunoSEQ output, filtering matching that applied to full-length reads could not be performed. To assign V/J genes and CDR3, sequences were annotated against IMGT germline references using PyIR, a Python wrapper for IgBLAST v1.9. Reads were filtered out if the reads had weak V/J assignments (E-value above 1e-6), no CDR3, stop codons, out-of-frame junctions, or ambiguous translated residues. A V3J clonotype was defined by an identical inferred V gene, J gene, and CDR3 amino acid sequence. Percentage overlap between repertoires was computed as shared unique clonotypes divided by the size of the smaller repertoire. Repertoire richness was assessed with RTK rarefaction, the Chao1 estimator, and Recon v2.1 estimates of unobserved clonotypes. For all TCRbeta clonotypes obtained by the gDNA method from a handful of donors, generation probabilities were computed with OLGA. As stored in TCRdb, this immuneACCESS dataset retains in-frame rearrangements with V and J assigned. A fraction of the clones does not appear; measured against another copy, unresolved V genes explain less than half of the discrepancy, and the remainder lacks a known reason. V, J and clone size are taken as reported in that table, and D and trimming were inferred from the DNA itself. The sample table records around 1.5 million clones; 98% of these occur just once. Jointly, the top ten make up 0.4% to 0.55% of the sample.

The full study reports these points: Rarefaction of sorted-subset datasets indicated incomplete sequencing despite the large sequencing depth. Sharing across several donors was observed for around 5% of naive CD4, over 3% of naive CD8, 2% to 2.5% of memory CD4, and approximately 0.41% of memory CD8 clonotypes. Sampling was limited to blood, and TCR repertoires in tissue likely differ from TCR repertoires in blood. Based on pairwise subsampling, the degree of clonotype sharing among donors was expected to be affected by sequencing depth. The genetic and exposure-history diversity represented was limited by the small number of donors. Compared with non-shared clonotypes, the clonotypes found in all four sorted-subset donors had higher generation probabilities. Naive subsets generally had larger estimated clonotype richness than memory subsets did.

The sequence links TRBV4-1 to TRBJ1-2, and TRBD1 aligns with 7 junction nucleotides. This TCR was sampled from a man under 40 in good health. Sequenced sample: naive CD4+ T cells sorted from blood. The cell subset or site label corresponds to: CD45RA+ positively selected. The CDR3 sequence is CASNREGRGNYGYTF. The bases read TGCGCCAGCAATAGGGAGGGCAGGGGGAACTATGGCTACACCTTC.